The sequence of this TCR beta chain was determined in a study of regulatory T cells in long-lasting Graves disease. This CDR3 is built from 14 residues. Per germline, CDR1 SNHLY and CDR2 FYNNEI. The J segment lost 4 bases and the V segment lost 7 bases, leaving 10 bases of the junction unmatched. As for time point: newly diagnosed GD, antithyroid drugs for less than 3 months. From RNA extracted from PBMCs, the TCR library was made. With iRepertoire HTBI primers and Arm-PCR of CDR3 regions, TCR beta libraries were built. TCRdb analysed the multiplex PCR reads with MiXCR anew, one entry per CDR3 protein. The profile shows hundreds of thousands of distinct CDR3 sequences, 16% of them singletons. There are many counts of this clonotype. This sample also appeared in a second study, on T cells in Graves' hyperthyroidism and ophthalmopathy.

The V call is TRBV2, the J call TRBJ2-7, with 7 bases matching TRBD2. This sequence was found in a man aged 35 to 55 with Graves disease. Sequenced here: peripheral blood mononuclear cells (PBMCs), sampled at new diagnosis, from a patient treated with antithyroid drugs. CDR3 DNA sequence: TGTGCCAGCATCCGGGGGGAGTTTGGGTACGAGCAGTACTTC. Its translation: CASIRGEFGYEQYF.